This is a list of T cell receptor beta chains from one sample in a study of T cells in Graves' hyperthyroidism and ophthalmopathy. TCRdb re-derived calls from the multiplex PCR reads in MiXCR, one entry per CDR3 protein. Of around 420,000 distinct CDR3 sequences listed, 15% to 17% are singletons. The sample comprised blood. The receptors were sampled from a woman aged 18 to 35 with Graves' hyperthyroidism. CDR3s include the opening cysteine and the closing phenylalanine or tryptophan.

cdr3_length	j_call	v_call	cdr3_aa
13	TRBJ2-1	TRBV10-2	CASSGRRSNEQFF
14	TRBJ2-2	TRBV5-6	CASSWTVNTGELFF
15	TRBJ2-2	TRBV2	CASTENLLWGGELFF
13	TRBJ2-7	TRBV9	CASSLAAGYEQYF
16	TRBJ1-5	TRBV3-1	CASSQAGTGGNQPQHF
17	TRBJ2-1	TRBV12-3/TRBV12-4	CASSLGLAGGRWNEQFF
16	TRBJ2-7	TRBV13	CASSQSRQGVFYEQYF
12	TRBJ2-1	TRBV27	CTRAGGSNEQFF
14	TRBJ1-2	TRBV6-1	CASRPSTRGHGYTF
14	TRBJ2-7	TRBV7-9	CASSETTGTYEQYF
18	TRBJ2-3	TRBV5-1	CASSLVPSGRGGTDTQYF
15	TRBJ2-2	TRBV7-6	CASSYYHANTGELFF
16	TRBJ2-7	TRBV18	CASSPRVNGDAYEQYF
15	TRBJ2-1	TRBV28	CASSWLASGSHEQFF
15	TRBJ2-2	TRBV5-1	CASSPRTQNTGELFF
13	TRBJ2-2	TRBV6-1	CASSTQDAGELFF
13	TRBJ1-5	TRBV18	CASSPPQGQPQHF
14	TRBJ2-7	TRBV6-1	CASSLDWGVHEQYF
14	TRBJ2-3	TRBV15	CATSRTSNTDTQYF
16	TRBJ2-7	TRBV28	CASSLVLADSSYEQYF
14	TRBJ1-1	TRBV5-1	CASSPPGADTEAFF
13	TRBJ2-5	TRBV5-4	CASSLSFQETQYF
16	TRBJ2-7	TRBV28	CASSLLDRSSSYEQYF
12	TRBJ2-1	TRBV10-3	CAISEGANEQFF
15	TRBJ1-5	TRBV19	CASSIRDRVHQPQHF
20	TRBJ2-6	TRBV10-3	CAISEQLHRVEASGANVLTF
17	TRBJ1-3	TRBV28	CASSPTGTKDSGNTIYF
14	TRBJ2-5	TRBV18	CASSAGQIGETQYF
17	TRBJ1-6	TRBV6-1	CATSPRQTELYNSPLHF
12	TRBJ1-5	TRBV24-1	CATSDGPQPQHF
15	TRBJ2-1	TRBV4-1	CASSQDNQPYNEQFF
15	TRBJ2-1	TRBV28	CASSLWASGNNEQFF
15	TRBJ1-2	TRBV5-1	CASSLAPGQDYGYTF
11	TRBJ1-1	TRBV20-1	CSARSEAEAFF
15	TRBJ2-1	TRBV5-1	CASSLAGQGYNEQFF
13	TRBJ2-3	TRBV29-1	CSVRQGGGDTQYF
14	TRBJ1-1	TRBV12-3/TRBV12-4	CASSLGGRLAEAFF
12	TRBJ2-7	TRBV2	CASSLMTYEQYF
13	TRBJ2-3	TRBV12-3/TRBV12-4	CASSLGPLNTQYF
15	TRBJ2-1	TRBV12-3/TRBV12-4	CASSRTGGGAVEQFF
15	TRBJ2-7	TRBV5-6	CASSLAGTNFYEQYF
15	TRBJ2-5	TRBV20-1	CSAKLDRSMGETQYF
15	TRBJ2-3	TRBV5-1	CASSFPGQGRDTQYF
15	TRBJ1-1	TRBV5-8	CASSLEITGNTEAFF
17	TRBJ1-4	TRBV7-9	CASSPDRWGTTNEKLFF
13	TRBJ1-4	TRBV7-9	CASTTGVQEKLFF